The entry that follows covers one TCR beta chain sequence. The target antigen is unknown. Assay used: immunoSEQ multiplex PCR; TCRdb lists only in-frame clones, some missing. This sample has about 23,000 clones, with roughly 88% found just once. This record comes from a study of T cells in localized non-small cell lung cancer. Findings and limits, study-wide: With higher T cell density in blood came longer overall survival. The appearance of a median roughly 53 of the top 100 tumor clones was seen in adjacent lung. Compared with tumor, uninvolved adjacent lung displayed greater T cell clonality, ranking highest overall. Investigators sequenced only a single tumor region, leaving heterogeneity possible.

Germline-derived CDR1 and CDR2 are SGHAT and FQNNGV. This CDR3 has 11 residues. Trimming stripped 3 bases from V and 8 bases from J, with 8 bases between. This receptor was identified in a woman aged 40-70 years with stage III lung adenocarcinoma. Source: peripheral blood mononuclear cells, taken before any cancer treatment. The genes are TRBV11-2 and TRBJ2-7, with D possibly matching TRBD1 (5 bases). The CDR3: CASSLGQQQYF. DNA for the CDR3: TGTGCCAGCAGCTTGGGGCAGCAGCAGTACTTC.